In its sample, the clone carrying this T cell receptor beta chain was seen once. The data belong to a study of blood T cell repertoires in COVID-19. The repertoire was sequenced with immunoSEQ multiplex PCR; TCRdb's copy has only in-frame clones and lacks some. The table shows under 250,000 clones, with 85% occurring only once. Trimming removed 2 bases from V and 4 bases from J, with 9 bases in between. CDR1 and CDR2 (germline): SGHVS, FQNEAQ. The CDR3 length is 14 residues. The chain recombines TRBV7-8 with TRBJ1-5; D is ambiguous. What was sequenced was peripheral blood. This TCR was recovered from a man aged 45-65 years with COVID-19, enrolled during active disease. The CDR3 DNA sequence: TGTGCCAGCAGCTTATCCGGGAGAAATCAGCCCCAGCATTTT. This codes for CASSLSGRNQPQHF.